The 5 T cell receptor beta chains presented below share a single source sample, sequenced in a study of beta chain features in type 1 diabetes. All of the isolated RNA was reverse transcribed, so expressed TCRB transcripts were sequenced. Here immunoSEQ multiplex PCR was the method, and the copy in TCRdb shows in-frame clones only, minus some. The data show about 240,000 clones, 25% to 30% seen once. The sample comprised central memory CD4+ T cells from blood. The receptors originated from a man aged 25 to 40 in good health.

CDR3 amino acids: CASSTRDRSGETQYF. DNA of the CDR3: TGTGCCAGCAGTACGAGGGACAGGAGCGGAGAGACCCAGTACTTC. The V and J genes are TRBV27 and TRBJ2-5; 8 bases are shared with TRBD1. After removal of 5 bases from V and 4 bases from J, the junction contained 9 bases not matched to a gene. The CDR3 consists of 15 residues. Germline assignment: CDR1 MNHEY and CDR2 SMNVEV (reference sequence).

This clone was counted between two and nine times. For the CDR3, the DNA is TGTGCCAGCAAGGACGCATCACCCCTCCACTTT. This gives the protein CASKDASPLHF. This sequence joins TRBV2 and TRBJ1-6; D call uncertain. Trimming cost V 7 bases and J 10 bases, with 8 bases left between them. Per germline, CDR1 SNHLY and CDR2 FYNNEI. The CDR3 spans 11 residues.

The chain has TRBV2 and TRBJ2-1, with a possible D match to TRBD1 (6 bases). CDR3 length equals 15 residues. Germline assignment: CDR1 SNHLY and CDR2 FYNNEI. The V and J ends lost 5 bases and 1 base respectively, with 12 bases between them. The CDR3 spells CASSLTQGSYNEQFF. CDR3 coding DNA: TGTGCCAGCAGTCTAACACAGGGTTCCTACAATGAGCAGTTCTTC.

Comment on this clone: A much larger clone differs by one base, so this may be a read error. Distinct nucleotide sequences in the sample also encode this CDR3. The rearrangement links TRBV14 to TRBJ2-5; D is possibly TRBD1 or TRBD2 (6 bases each). This CDR3 contains 14 residues. The V end lost 3 bases, the J end lost 5 bases, and 13 bases lay between the germline ends. Germline loops: CDR1 SGHDN, CDR2 FVKESK. For the CDR3, the DNA is TGTGCCAGCAGCCACGGGGGCCGCATGGAGACCCAGTACTTC. Translated: CASSHGGRMETQYF.

Only a few counts were recorded for this clone. J is TRBJ2-5 and V is TRBV5-4; 7 bases map to TRBD1. Germline V gene data show CDR1 as SGHNT and CDR2 as YYREEE (reference sequence). J lost 5 bases, V lost 5 bases, and 15 bases had no gene match. The length of the CDR3 is 16 residues. The chain's CDR3 is CASRSGPGTAGETQYF. CDR3 nucleotides: TGTGCCAGCAGATCTGGCCCAGGGACAGCCGGGGAGACCCAGTACTTC.